Listed below are T cell receptor beta chains from one sample, sequenced in a study of a mutant IDH1 vaccine in newly diagnosed glioma. Clones were sequenced by immunoSEQ multiplex PCR, and TCRdb holds only the in-frame ones, with some missing. The sample includes 20,000 to 25,000 clones, 82% seen only once; the top ten take roughly 13%. Their antigens are not known. The sequencing here drew on PBMCs, taken from a glioma patient whose treatment included an IDH1 peptide vaccine. These receptors came from a man aged 30-40 years with glioma. The CDR3 runs from the conserved cysteine through the conserved F or W. D genes are given only for firm matches. Where a row states a size, it is once, few, many or the class of an expanded clone; other rows omit it.

TRBV5-1	NA	TRBJ1-2	NA	TGCGCCAGCAGCTTCGCAGGTACTAATGGCTACACCTTC	CASSFAGTNGYTF
TRBV6-1	NA	TRBJ1-6	NA	TGTGCCAGCAGTGCCCAAGGGCTCAATTATAATTCACCCCTCCACTTT	CASSAQGLNYNSPLHF
TRBV4-1	NA	TRBJ2-4	NA	TGCGCCAGCAGCCAAGTCAGGTCGGAACGGGACATTCAGTACTTC	CASSQVRSERDIQYF
TRBV5-6	NA	TRBJ1-5	NA	TGTGCCAGCAGCTTGCTGGGAAATCAGCCCCAGCATTTT	CASSLLGNQPQHF
TRBV4-1	NA	TRBJ1-2	NA	TGCGCCAGCAGCCCTTCCCAAGTCCCTGGCTACACCTTC	CASSPSQVPGYTF
TRBV4-1	TRBD1	TRBJ2-1	NA	TGCGCCAGCAGCCAAGTAGGGACAGGTGGGGGCAATGAGCAGTTCTTC	CASSQVGTGGGNEQFF
TRBV12-5	TRBD1	TRBJ2-1	NA	TGTGCTAGTGGTCCAAGGACAGGGCTCGACAATGAGCAGTTCTTC	CASGPRTGLDNEQFF
TRBV19	TRBD2	TRBJ2-2	NA	TGTGCCAGTAGTACCAGAGCCCCGACTAGCGGACACACCGGGGAGCTGTTTTTT	CASSTRAPTSGHTGELFF
TRBV18	TRBD1	TRBJ2-7	NA	TGTGCCAGCTCACCACCTCGCGCAGGACAGGGACCTTACGAGCAGTACTTC	CASSPPRAGQGPYEQYF
TRBV7-6	NA	TRBJ2-7	NA	TGTGCCAGCAGCTCCGAAGAGGAGCAGTACTTC	CASSSEEEQYF
TRBV5-4	TRBD1	TRBJ2-5	NA	TGTGCCATAGGACAGGTTAAAGACGGTGCGCAGTACTTC	CAIGQVKDGAQYF
TRBV10-1	TRBD2	TRBJ2-1	NA	TGCGCCAGCAGTGATTCGGGGGGCTACAATGAGCAGTTCTTC	CASSDSGGYNEQFF
TRBV19	TRBD1	TRBJ1-4	NA	TGTGCCACCTCCCGTAGGACAGGGCTAAATGAAAAACTGTTTTTT	CATSRRTGLNEKLFF
TRBV9	NA	TRBJ2-3	NA	TGTGCCAGCAGCGGACTCACAGATACGCAGTATTTT	CASSGLTDTQYF
TRBV5-4	TRBD2	TRBJ2-7	once	TGTGCCAGCAGCTCTAGCGGGAGGGCCCTCTACGAGCAGTACTTC	CASSSSGRALYEQYF
TRBV5-1	NA	TRBJ2-2	NA	TGCGCCAGTTCGGACAGAGCGAACACCGGGGAGCTGTTTTTT	CASSDRANTGELFF
TRBV5-4	TRBD1	TRBJ1-1	NA	TGTGCCAGCAGCCTACCCGGACAGGGGGCCACTGAAGCTTTCTTT	CASSLPGQGATEAFF
TRBV19	NA	TRBJ2-1	NA	TGTGCCAGTAGTAACGGGGTTAGGGGGGGTTACAATGAGCAGTTCTTC	CASSNGVRGGYNEQFF
TRBV6-1	NA	TRBJ1-3	once	TGTGCCAGCAGTGAATACGGGTCTGGAAACACCATATATTTT	CASSEYGSGNTIYF
TRBV6-5	NA	TRBJ2-1	NA	TGTGCCAGCAGTTACTCGAGGAGCGTAGGTGAGCAGTTCTTC	CASSYSRSVGEQFF
TRBV27	NA	TRBJ2-1	NA	TGTGCCAGCAAGGTCCCCGGGGCCTCCTACAATGAGCAGTTCTTC	CASKVPGASYNEQFF
TRBV5-4	TRBD1	TRBJ1-1	NA	TGTGCCAGCAGCTTGGGCGGACAGGGGAGCACTGAAGCTTTCTTT	CASSLGGQGSTEAFF
TRBV7-9	TRBD1	TRBJ2-6	NA	TGTGCCAGCAGCTTAGGGAATAGAGGGGGCGGTGGGGCCAACGTCCTGACTTTC	CASSLGNRGGGGANVLTF
TRBV27	NA	TRBJ2-5	NA	TGTGCCAGCACACTGGGGGAGACCCAGTACTTC	CASTLGETQYF
TRBV7-2	NA	TRBJ1-1	NA	TGTGCCAGCAGCTTACGGCAAGGAACTGAAGCTTTCTTT	CASSLRQGTEAFF
TRBV5-1	NA	TRBJ2-7	once	TGCGCCAGCAGCTTGGGATACGGGGGCGAGCAGTACTTC	CASSLGYGGEQYF
TRBV9	NA	TRBJ2-2	NA	TGTGCCAGCAGCGTAGCGACGGCGGGGACCGGGGAGCTGTTTTTT	CASSVATAGTGELFF
TRBV2	NA	TRBJ2-1	once	TGTGCCAGCAGTGAAGCGGAGCCCTTATACAATGAGCAGTTCTTC	CASSEAEPLYNEQFF
TRBV10-3	NA	TRBJ2-5	NA	TGTGCCATCAGTGGGACGAGGGAGACCCAGTACTTC	CAISGTRETQYF
TRBV2	TRBD2	TRBJ2-3	NA	TGTGCCAGCACCGGACTAGCAGGAGATACGCAGTATTTT	CASTGLAGDTQYF
TRBV5-1	NA	TRBJ2-5	NA	TGCGCCAGCAGCTTGGTGGGACCGGGAGAGACCCAGTACTTC	CASSLVGPGETQYF
TRBV6-4	NA	TRBJ2-1	NA	TGTGCCAGCAGTCCCGATCGCAACCCCAATGAGCAGTTCTTC	CASSPDRNPNEQFF
TRBV6-1	NA	TRBJ2-5	NA	TGTGCCAGCGAACTAAAGGAGACCCAGTACTTC	CASELKETQYF
TRBV11-2	NA	TRBJ2-5	NA	TGTGCCAGCAGCTTAGTAGGGGAGACCCAGTACTTC	CASSLVGETQYF
TRBV18	NA	TRBJ1-1	NA	TGTGCCAGCTCAGGATCCTCAGGGAACACTGAAGCTTTCTTT	CASSGSSGNTEAFF
TRBV4-1	NA	TRBJ1-5	NA	TGCGCCAGCAGCCAAGTATTGCGGAGGGGACCTCAGCCCCAGCATTTT	CASSQVLRRGPQPQHF
TRBV18	NA	TRBJ2-3	NA	TGTGCCAGCTCATCGGACAGCAACACAGATACGCAGTATTTT	CASSSDSNTDTQYF
TRBV4-1	NA	TRBJ2-7	NA	TGCGCCAGCAGCCAAGATCTTGCAGGGGGGCACGGGGAGCAGTACTTC	CASSQDLAGGHGEQYF
TRBV19	NA	TRBJ1-1	NA	TGTGCCAGTACTCAGTCGGCGGGGTCGGCTGAAGCTTTCTTT	CASTQSAGSAEAFF
TRBV7-8	NA	TRBJ1-2	NA	TGTGCCAGCAGCTTAGTTTCCGGGATCGGCGATGGCTACACCTTC	CASSLVSGIGDGYTF
TRBV7-6	NA	TRBJ2-3	NA	TGTGCCAGCAGCTTGTTCGGATCAGATACGCAGTATTTT	CASSLFGSDTQYF
TRBV7-2	NA	TRBJ1-4	NA	TGTGCCAGCAGCTTAGCCCCCCTAGGGAATGAAAAACTGTTTTTT	CASSLAPLGNEKLFF
TRBV18	NA	TRBJ2-4	NA	TGTGCCAGCTCACCAGACGGGGACGCCAAAAACATTCAGTACTTC	CASSPDGDAKNIQYF
TRBV30	NA	TRBJ2-3	once	TGTGCCTGGAGTCCCACAGATACGCAGTATTTT	CAWSPTDTQYF
TRBV19	NA	TRBJ1-1	NA	TGTGCCAGTACTACTTGGGGAGGAATGAACACTGAAGCTTTCTTT	CASTTWGGMNTEAFF
TRBV6-5	NA	TRBJ1-2	NA	TGTGCCAGCAGTTACACGGTAGACTATGGCTACACCTTC	CASSYTVDYGYTF
TRBV6-5	TRBD1	TRBJ1-2	NA	TGTGCCAGCAGCCCCGACAGGGGCTACGGCTACACCTTC	CASSPDRGYGYTF
TRBV5-1	NA	TRBJ2-1	NA	TGCGCCAGCAGCTTCTCCGGGACCCGCTCCTACAATGAGCAGTTCTTC	CASSFSGTRSYNEQFF